This T cell receptor beta chain derives from a study of lymphopenia after photon versus proton radiotherapy. The repertoire was sequenced with immunoSEQ multiplex PCR; TCRdb's copy has only in-frame clones and lacks some. The sample contains more than 20,000 clones, 75% to 90% of which appear only once. Specimen: peripheral blood, collected from a patient treated with photon-based radiotherapy. The clonotype originates from a young man with gastric cancer.

CDR3 protein: CASSLPDSYEQYF. The CDR3 region has the DNA TGCGCCAGCAGCTTGCCGGACAGCTACGAGCAGTACTTC. The J gene is TRBJ2-7, the V gene TRBV5-1, with D perhaps matching TRBD1 (6 bases). Germline V CDR1 and CDR2: SGHRS, YFSETQ. Trimming left V 1 base short and J 3 bases short, with 8 bases between. This CDR3 contains 13 residues.